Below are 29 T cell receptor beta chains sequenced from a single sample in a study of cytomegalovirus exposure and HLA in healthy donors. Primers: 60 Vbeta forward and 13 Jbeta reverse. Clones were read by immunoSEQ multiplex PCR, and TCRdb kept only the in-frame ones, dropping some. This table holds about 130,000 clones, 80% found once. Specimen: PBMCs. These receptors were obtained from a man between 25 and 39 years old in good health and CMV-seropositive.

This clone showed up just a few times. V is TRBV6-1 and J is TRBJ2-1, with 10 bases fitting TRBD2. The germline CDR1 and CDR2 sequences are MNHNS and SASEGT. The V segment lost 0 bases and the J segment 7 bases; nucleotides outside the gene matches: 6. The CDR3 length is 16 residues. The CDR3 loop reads CASSEAASGGANEQFF. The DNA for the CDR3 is TGTGCCAGCAGTGAAGCGGCGAGCGGGGGGGCAAATGAGCAGTTCTTC.

CDR3 sequence (DNA): TGTGCCAGCAGTGAAGTGGGGGGTCGTGGTGAAGCTTTCTTT. Amino acids: CASSEVGGRGEAFF. V usage is TRBV6-1 and J usage is TRBJ1-1; D possibly corresponds to TRBD1 (5 bases). CDR1 and CDR2 from the germline V gene are MNHNS and SASEGT. CDR3 length: 14 residues. V shed 1 base and J shed 7 bases, with 13 bases lying between them.

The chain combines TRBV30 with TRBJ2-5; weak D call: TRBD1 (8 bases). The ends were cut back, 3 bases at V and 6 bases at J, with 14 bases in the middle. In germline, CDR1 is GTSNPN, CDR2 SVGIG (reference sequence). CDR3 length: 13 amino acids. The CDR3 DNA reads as TGTGCCTGGAGCGACAGGGGAGGGAAGACCCAGTACTTC. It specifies CAWSDRGGKTQYF.

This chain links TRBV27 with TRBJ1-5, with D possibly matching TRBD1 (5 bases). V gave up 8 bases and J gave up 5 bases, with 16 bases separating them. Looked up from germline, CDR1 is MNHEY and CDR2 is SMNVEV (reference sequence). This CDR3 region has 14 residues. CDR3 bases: TGTGCCAGCGCCGGGTGGCAGGGTCATCAGCCCCAGCATTTT. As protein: CASAGWQGHQPQHF.

The CDR3 DNA sequence: TGTGCCAGCAGGCTAGCGGGGGGAGGGAATGAGCAGTTCTTC. Amino acid sequence: CASRLAGGGNEQFF. The chain links TRBV6-6 to TRBJ2-1; 11 bases agree with TRBD2. The length of the CDR3 is 14 residues. Trimming removed 6 bases from V and 7 bases from J; junction bases left unmatched: 5. Germline V gene data show CDR1 as MNHNY and CDR2 as SVGAGI (reference sequence).

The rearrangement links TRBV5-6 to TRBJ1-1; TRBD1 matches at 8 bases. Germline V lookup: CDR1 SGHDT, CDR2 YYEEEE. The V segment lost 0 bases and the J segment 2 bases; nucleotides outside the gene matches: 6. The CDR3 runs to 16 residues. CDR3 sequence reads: CASSLVLPGGNTEAFF. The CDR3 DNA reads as TGTGCCAGCAGCTTGGTTTTACCAGGGGGCAACACTGAAGCTTTCTTT.

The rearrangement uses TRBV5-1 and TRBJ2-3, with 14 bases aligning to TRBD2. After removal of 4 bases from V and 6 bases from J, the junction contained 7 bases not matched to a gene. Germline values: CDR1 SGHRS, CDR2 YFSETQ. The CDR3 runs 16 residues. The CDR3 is CASSERLAGGPDTQYF. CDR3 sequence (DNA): TGCGCCAGCAGCGAACGACTAGCGGGGGGGCCTGATACGCAGTATTTT.

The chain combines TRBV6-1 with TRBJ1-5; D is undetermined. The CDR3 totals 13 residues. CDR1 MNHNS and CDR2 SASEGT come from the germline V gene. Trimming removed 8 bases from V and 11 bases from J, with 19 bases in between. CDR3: CASLFSLIGSQHF. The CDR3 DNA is TGTGCCAGCTTGTTTTCGCTAATCGGGTCCCAGCATTTT.

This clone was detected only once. CDR3 sequence reads: CATTGDSSNQPQHF. In DNA form, the CDR3 reads TGTGCCACCACAGGGGATAGTAGCAATCAGCCCCAGCATTTT. The J gene is TRBJ1-5, the V gene TRBV6-1; 7 bases are a match to TRBD1. The CDR3 covers 14 residues. The germline gives CDR1 MNHNS, CDR2 SASEGT. With 10 bases clipped from V and 0 bases from J, the junction kept 6 bases outside the gene matches.

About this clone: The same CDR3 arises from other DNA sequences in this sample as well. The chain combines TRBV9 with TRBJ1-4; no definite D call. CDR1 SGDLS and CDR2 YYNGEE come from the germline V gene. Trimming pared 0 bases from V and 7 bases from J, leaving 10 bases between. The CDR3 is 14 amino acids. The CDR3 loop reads CASSVGGGSEKLFF. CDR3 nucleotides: TGTGCCAGCAGCGTAGGAGGAGGCAGTGAAAAACTGTTTTTT.

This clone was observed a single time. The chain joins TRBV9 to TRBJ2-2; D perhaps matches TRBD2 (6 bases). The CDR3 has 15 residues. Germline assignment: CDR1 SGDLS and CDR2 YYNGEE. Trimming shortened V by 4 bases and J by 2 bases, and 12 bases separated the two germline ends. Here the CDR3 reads CASSIGTPNTGELFF. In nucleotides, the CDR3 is TGTGCCAGCAGCATCGGGACTCCCAACACCGGGGAGCTGTTTTTT. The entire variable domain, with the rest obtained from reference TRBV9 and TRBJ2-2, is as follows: DSGVTQTPKHLITATGQRVTLRCSPRSGDLSVYWYQQSLDQGLQFLIQYYNGEERAKGNILERFSAQQFPDLHSELNLSSLELGDSALYFCASSIGTPNTGELFFGEGSRLTVL.

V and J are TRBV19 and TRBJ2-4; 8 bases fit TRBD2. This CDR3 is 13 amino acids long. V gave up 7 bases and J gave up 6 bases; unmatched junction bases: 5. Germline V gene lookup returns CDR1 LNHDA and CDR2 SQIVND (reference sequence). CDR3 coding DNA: TGTGCCAGTAAAGGACTAGCTGTAAACATTCAGTACTTC. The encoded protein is CASKGLAVNIQYF.

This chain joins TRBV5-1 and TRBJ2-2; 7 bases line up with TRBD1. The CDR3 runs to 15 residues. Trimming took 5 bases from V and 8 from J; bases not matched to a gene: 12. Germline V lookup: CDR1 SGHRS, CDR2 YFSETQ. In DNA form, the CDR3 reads TGCGCCAGCAGGTACCGGGACAGCATAGAGGGGGAGCTGTTTTTT. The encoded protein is CASRYRDSIEGELFF. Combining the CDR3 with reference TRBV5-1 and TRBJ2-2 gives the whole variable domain KAGVTQTPRYLIKTRGQQVTLSCSPISGHRSVSWYQQTPGQGLQFLFEYFSETQRNKGNFPGRFSGRQFSNSRSEMNVSTLELGDSALYLCASRYRDSIEGELFFGEGSRLTVL.

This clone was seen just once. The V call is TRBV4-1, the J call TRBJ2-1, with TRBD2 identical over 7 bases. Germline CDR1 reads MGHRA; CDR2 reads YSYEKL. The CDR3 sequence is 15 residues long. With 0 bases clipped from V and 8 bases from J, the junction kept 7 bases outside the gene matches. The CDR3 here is CASSQDRTSVHEQFF. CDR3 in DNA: TGCGCCAGCAGCCAAGACCGGACTAGTGTTCATGAGCAGTTCTTC.

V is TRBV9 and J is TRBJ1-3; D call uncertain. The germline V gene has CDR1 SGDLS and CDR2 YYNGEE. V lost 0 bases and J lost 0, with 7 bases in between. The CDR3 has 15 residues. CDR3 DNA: TGTGCCAGCAGCGTAGGGCGGATCTCTGGAAACACCATATATTTT. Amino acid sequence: CASSVGRISGNTIYF.

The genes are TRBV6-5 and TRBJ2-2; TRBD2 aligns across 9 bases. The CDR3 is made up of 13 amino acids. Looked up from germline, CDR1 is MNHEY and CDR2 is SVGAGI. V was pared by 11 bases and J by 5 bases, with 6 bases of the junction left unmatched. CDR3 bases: TGTGCCGCGGCGGGGGGGCCAACCGGGGAGCTGTTTTTT. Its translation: CAAAGGPTGELFF.

CDR3 DNA sequence: TGTGCCAGCAGCGTCACTAGCGGGGGTTCCTACAATGAGCAGTTCTTC. It translates to CASSVTSGGSYNEQFF. The V gene is TRBV9, the J gene TRBJ2-1, with TRBD2 matching 11 bases. There are 16 residues in the CDR3. Unmatched junction bases numbered 2, after V lost 2 bases and J lost 1 base. CDR1 and CDR2 from the germline V gene are SGDLS and YYNGEE.

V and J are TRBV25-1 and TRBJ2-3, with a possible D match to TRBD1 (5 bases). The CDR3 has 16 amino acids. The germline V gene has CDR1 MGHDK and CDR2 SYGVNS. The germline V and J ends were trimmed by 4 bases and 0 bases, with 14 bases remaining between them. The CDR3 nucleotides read TGTGCCAGCAGTGGCCTGAGAGCAGGGAGCACAGATACGCAGTATTTT. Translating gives CASSGLRAGSTDTQYF.

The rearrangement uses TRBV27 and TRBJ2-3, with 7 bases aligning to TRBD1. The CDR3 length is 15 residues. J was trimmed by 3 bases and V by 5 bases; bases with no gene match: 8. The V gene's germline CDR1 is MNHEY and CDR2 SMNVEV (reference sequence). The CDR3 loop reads CASSPLRGRTDTQYF. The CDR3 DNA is TGTGCCAGCAGTCCTCTGAGGGGGCGAACAGATACGCAGTATTTT.

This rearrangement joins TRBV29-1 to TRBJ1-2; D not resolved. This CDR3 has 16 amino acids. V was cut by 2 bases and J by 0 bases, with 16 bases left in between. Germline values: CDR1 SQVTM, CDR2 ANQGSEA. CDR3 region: CSVEIFRGRANYGYTF. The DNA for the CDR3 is TGCAGCGTTGAAATCTTCCGGGGAAGAGCTAACTATGGCTACACCTTC.

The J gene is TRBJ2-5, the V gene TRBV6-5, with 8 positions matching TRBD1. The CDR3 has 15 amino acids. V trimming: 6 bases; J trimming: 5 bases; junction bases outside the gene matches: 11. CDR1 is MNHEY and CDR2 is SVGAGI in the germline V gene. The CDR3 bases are TGTGCCAGCAGCGCAGGGGGCCCCTTGGGGGAGACCCAGTACTTC. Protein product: CASSAGGPLGETQYF.

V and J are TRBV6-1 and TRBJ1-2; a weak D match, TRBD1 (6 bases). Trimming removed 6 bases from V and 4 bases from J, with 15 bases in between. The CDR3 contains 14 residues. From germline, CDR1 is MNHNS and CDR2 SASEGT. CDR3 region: CASSIRQGRYGYTF. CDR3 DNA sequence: TGTGCCAGCAGCATTAGGCAGGGGCGCTATGGCTACACCTTC.

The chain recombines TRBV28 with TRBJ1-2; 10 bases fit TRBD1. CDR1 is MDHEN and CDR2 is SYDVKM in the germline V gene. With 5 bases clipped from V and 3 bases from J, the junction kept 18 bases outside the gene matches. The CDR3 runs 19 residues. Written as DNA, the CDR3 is TGTGCCAGCAGTCAAATAGGACCGGGACAGGGGCCTCCGGACTATGGCTACACCTTC. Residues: CASSQIGPGQGPPDYGYTF.

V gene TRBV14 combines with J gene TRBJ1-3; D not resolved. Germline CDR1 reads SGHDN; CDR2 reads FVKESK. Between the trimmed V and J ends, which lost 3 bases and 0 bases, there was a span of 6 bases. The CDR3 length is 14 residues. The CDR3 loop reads CASSHSVSGNTIYF. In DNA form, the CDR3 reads TGTGCCAGCAGCCACAGTGTCTCTGGAAACACCATATATTTT.

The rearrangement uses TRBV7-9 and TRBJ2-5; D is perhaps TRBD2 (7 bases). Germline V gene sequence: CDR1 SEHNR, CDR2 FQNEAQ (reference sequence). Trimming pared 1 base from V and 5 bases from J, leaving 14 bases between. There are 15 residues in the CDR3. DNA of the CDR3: TGTGCCAGCAGCTTAGATGGGGGGGGCGTGGAGACCCAGTACTTC. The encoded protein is CASSLDGGGVETQYF. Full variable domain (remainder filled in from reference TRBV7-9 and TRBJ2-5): DTGVSQNPRHKITKRGQNVTFRCDPISEHNRLYWYRQTLGQGPEFLTYFQNEAQLEKSRLLSDRFSAERPKGSFSTLEIQRTEQGDSAMYLCASSLDGGGVETQYFGPGTRLLVL.

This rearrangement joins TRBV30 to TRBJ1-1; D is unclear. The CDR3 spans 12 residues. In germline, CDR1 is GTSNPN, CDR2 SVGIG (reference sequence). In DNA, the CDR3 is TGTGCGGAACGGAGGTGGAGCACTGAAGCTTTCTTT. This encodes CAERRWSTEAFF.

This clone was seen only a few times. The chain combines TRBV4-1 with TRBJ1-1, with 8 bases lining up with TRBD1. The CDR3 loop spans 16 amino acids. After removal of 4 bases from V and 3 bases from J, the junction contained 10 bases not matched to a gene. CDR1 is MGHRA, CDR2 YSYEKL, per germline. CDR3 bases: TGCGCCAGCAGCCCTAGCCCGAGGACAGGGTACACTGAAGCTTTCTTT. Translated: CASSPSPRTGYTEAFF.

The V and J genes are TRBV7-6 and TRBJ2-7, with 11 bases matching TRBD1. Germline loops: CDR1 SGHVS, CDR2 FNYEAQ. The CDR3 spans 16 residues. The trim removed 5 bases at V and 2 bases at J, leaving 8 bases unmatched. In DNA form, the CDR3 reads TGTGCCAGCAGCGCGGGACAGGGGGAGTTTCCCTACGAGCAGTACTTC. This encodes CASSAGQGEFPYEQYF.

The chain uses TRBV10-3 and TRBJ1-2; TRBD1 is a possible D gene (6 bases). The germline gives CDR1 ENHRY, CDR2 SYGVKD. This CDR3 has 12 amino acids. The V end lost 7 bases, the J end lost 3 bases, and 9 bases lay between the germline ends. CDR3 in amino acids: CAITDSYYGYTF. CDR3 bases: TGTGCCATCACGGACAGCTACTATGGCTACACCTTC.